What follows are 3 T cell receptor beta chains derived from one specimen sequenced in a study of graft-versus-host responses after intestinal transplantation. Clones were sequenced by immunoSEQ multiplex PCR, and TCRdb holds only the in-frame ones, with some missing. The table lists 8,000 to 8,500 clones, roughly 92% of them singletons. The source was PBMCs, collected 11 days after intestinal transplantation. The receptor set was obtained from a human patient who received an intestinal transplant, so some T cells may come from the graft donor.

The chain uses TRBV4-1 and TRBJ2-1; maybe TRBD2 (6 bases). Germline values: CDR1 MGHRA, CDR2 YSYEKL. Trimming removed 3 bases at V and 0 bases at J, with 12 bases between. There are 16 residues in the CDR3. This chain's CDR3 is CASSQPGLGSYNEQFF. The DNA of the CDR3 is TGCGCCAGCAGCCAGCCGGGACTCGGCTCCTACAATGAGCAGTTCTTC.

The rearrangement links TRBV6-1 to TRBJ2-1; 13 bases agree with TRBD2. This CDR3 has 15 amino acids. The V gene's germline CDR1 is MNHNS and CDR2 SASEGT. Unmatched junction bases numbered 0, after V lost 0 bases and J lost 7 bases. The CDR3, as DNA: TGTGCCAGCAGTGAAGCACTAGCGGGGGGGAATGAGCAGTTCTTC. Amino acid sequence: CASSEALAGGNEQFF.

The V and J genes are TRBV2 and TRBJ1-1, with TRBD1 identical over 8 bases. Germline lookup yields CDR1 SNHLY and CDR2 FYNNEI. Unmatched junction bases numbered 10, after V lost 6 bases and J lost 4 bases. The CDR3 has 15 residues. For the CDR3, the DNA is TGTGCCAGCAGCCTGGAGGGACAGGTGATCACTGAAGCTTTCTTT. Its protein product is CASSLEGQVITEAFF.